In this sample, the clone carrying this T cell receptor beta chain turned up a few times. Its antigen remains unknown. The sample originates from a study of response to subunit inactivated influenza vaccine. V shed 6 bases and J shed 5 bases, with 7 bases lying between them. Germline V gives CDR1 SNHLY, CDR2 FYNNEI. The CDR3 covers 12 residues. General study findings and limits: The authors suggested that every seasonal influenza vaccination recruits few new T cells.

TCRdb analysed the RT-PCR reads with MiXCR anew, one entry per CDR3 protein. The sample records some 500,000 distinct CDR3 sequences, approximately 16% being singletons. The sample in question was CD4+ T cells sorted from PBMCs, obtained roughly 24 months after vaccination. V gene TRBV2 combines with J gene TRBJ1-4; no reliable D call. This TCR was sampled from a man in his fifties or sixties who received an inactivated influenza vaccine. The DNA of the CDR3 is TGTGCCAGCAGCGTCAGGAATGAAAAACTGTTTTTT. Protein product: CASSVRNEKLFF.